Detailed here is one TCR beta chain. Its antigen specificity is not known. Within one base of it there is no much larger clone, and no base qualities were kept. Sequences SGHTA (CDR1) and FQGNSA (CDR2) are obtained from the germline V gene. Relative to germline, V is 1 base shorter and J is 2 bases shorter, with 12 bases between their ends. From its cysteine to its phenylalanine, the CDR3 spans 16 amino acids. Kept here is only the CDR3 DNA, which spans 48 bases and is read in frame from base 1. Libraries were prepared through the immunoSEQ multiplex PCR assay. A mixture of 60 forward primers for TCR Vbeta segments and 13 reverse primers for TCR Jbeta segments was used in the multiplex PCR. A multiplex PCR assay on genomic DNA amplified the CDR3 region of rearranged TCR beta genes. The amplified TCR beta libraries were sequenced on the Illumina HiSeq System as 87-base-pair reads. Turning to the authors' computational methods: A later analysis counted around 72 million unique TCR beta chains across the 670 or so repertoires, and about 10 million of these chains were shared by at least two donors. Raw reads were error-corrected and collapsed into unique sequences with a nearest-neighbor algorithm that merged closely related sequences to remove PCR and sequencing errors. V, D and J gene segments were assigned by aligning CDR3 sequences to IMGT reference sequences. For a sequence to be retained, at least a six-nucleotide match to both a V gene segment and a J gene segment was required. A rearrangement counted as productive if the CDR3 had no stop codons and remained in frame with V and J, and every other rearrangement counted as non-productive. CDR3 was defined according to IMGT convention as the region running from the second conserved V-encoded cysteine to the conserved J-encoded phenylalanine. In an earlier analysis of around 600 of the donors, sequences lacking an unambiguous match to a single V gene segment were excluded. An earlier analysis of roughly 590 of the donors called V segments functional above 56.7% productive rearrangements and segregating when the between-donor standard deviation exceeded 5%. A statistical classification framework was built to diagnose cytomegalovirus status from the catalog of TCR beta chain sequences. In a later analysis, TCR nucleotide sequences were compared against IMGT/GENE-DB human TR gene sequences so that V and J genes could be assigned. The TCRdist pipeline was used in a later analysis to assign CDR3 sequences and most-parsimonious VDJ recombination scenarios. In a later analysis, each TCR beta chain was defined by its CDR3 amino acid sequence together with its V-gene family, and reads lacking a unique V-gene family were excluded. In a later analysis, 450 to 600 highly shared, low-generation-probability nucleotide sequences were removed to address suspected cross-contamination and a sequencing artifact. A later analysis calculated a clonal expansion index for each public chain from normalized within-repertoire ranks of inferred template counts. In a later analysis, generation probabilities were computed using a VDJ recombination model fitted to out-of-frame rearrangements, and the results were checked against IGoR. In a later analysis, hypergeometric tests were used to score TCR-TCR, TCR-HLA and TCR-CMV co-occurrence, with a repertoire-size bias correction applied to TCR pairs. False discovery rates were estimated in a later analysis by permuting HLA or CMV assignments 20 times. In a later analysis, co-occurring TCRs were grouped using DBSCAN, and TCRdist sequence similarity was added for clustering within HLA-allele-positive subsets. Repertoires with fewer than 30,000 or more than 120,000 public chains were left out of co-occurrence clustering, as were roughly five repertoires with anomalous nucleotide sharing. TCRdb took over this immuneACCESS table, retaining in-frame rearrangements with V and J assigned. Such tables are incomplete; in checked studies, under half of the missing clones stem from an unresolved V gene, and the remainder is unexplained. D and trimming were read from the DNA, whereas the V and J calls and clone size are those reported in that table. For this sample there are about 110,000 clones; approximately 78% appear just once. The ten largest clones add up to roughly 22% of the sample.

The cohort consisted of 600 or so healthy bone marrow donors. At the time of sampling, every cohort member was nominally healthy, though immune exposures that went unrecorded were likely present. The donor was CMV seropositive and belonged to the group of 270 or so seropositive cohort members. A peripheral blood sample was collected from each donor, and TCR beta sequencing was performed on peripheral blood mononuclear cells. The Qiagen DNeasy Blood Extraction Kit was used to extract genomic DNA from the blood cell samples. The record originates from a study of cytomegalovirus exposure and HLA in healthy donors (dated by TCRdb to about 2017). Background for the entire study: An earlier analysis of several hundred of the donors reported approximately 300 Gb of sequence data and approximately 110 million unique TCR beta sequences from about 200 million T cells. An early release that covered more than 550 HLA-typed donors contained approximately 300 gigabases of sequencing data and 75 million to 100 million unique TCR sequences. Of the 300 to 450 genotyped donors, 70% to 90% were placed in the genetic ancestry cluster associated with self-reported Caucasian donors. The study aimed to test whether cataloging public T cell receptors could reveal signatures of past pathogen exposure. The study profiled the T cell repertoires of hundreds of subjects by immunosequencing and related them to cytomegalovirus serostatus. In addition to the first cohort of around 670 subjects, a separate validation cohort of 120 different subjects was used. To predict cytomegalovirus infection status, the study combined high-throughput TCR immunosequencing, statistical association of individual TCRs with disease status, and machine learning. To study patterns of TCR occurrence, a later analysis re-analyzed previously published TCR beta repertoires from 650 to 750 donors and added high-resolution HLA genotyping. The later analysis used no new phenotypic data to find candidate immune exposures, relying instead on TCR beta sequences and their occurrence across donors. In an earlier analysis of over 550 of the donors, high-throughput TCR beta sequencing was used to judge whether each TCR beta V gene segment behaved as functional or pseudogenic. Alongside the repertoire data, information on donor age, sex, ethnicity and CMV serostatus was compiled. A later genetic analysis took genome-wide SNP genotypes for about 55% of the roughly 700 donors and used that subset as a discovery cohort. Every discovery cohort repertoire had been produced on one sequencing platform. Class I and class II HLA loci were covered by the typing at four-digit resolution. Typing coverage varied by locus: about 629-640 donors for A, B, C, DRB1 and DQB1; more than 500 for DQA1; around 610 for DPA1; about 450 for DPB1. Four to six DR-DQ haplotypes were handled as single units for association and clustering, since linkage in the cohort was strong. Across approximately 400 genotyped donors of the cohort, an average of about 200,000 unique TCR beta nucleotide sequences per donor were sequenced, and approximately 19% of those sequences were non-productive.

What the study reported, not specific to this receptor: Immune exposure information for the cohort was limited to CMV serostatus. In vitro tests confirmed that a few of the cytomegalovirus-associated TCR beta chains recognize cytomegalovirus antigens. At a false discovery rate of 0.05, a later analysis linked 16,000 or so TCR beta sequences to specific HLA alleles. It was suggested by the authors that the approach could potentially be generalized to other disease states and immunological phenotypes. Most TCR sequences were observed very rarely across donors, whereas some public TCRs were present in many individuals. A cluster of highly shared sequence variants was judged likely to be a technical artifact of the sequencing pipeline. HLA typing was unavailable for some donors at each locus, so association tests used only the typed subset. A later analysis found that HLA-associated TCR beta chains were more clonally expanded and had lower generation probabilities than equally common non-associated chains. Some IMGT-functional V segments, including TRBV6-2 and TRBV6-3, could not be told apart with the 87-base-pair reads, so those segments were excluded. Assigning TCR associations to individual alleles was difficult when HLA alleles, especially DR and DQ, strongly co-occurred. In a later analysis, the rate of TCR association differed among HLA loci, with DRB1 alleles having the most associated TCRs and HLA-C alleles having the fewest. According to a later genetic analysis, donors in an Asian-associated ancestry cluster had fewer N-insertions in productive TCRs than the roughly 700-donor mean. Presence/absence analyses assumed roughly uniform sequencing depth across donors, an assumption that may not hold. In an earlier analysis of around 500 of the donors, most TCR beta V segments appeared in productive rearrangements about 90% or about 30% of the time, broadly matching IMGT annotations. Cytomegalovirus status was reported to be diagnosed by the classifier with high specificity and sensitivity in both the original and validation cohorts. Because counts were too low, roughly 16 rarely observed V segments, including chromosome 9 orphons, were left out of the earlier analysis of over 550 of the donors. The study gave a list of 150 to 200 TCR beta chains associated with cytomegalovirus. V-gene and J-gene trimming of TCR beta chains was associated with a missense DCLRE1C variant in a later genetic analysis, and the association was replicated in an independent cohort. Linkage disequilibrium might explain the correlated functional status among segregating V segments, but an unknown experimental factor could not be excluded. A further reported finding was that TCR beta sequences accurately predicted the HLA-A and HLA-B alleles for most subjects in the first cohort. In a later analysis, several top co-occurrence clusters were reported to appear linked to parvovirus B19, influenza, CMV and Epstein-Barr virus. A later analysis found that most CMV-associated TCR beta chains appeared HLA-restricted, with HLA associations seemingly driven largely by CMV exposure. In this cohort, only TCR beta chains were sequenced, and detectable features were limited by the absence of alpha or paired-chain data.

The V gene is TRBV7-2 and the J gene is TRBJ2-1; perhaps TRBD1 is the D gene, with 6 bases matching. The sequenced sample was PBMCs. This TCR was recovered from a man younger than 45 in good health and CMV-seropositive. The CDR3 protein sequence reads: CASSLVWGTTYNEQFF. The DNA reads TGTGCCAGCAGCTTAGTGTGGGGGACAACCTACAATGAGCAGTTCTTC.